This T cell receptor beta chain comes out of a study of blood T cells in healthy people across ages. A few counts support this clonotype. Then a second PCR, running roughly 7 to 11 cycles, was carried out with a sample-barcoded 5' primer and a J-beta primer mix. TCRdb re-analysed the 5' RACE reads in MiXCR, keeping a single row per CDR3 protein. This table holds roughly 700,000 distinct CDR3 sequences, 25% found once. These data were likewise used in another study, on T cells of mothers and their children.

Sequenced: blood. The clonotype comes from a boy aged 5-17 years in good health.

The DNA of the CDR3 is TGTGCCAGCAGTTCCCCAAACGACAGGGACTCTGGGGCCAACGTCCTGACTTTC. Its translation: CASSSPNDRDSGANVLTF. J is TRBJ2-6 and V is TRBV28, with 7 bases fitting TRBD1. The V and J ends lost 4 bases and 0 bases, in that order; junction bases with no gene match: 9. Looked up from germline, CDR1 is MDHEN and CDR2 is SYDVKM. CDR3 size: 18 residues.